The rows below give T cell receptor beta chains drawn from one sample of a study of cytomegalovirus exposure and HLA in healthy donors. Method: immunoSEQ multiplex PCR; TCRdb's copy keeps in-frame clones and lacks some. The table records 110,000 to 150,000 clones, approximately 78% of them present only once. The sample taken for sequencing was PBMCs. These receptors all stem from a woman between 35 and 50 years old in good health and CMV-seropositive. Both conserved end residues are part of each CDR3. The D gene is left open where the match is weak. Some rows mark clone size as missing; the rest say once, few, many or name a class of expanded clone.

>TRBV7-6|NA|TRBJ1-3|few
TGTGCCAGCAGCCTAACCGTATCAAACACCATATATTTT
CASSLTVSNTIYF
>TRBV29-1|NA|TRBJ1-4|few
TGCAGCGTGCGGGGGGCGTATGAAAAACTGTTTTTT
CSVRGAYEKLFF
>TRBV5-4|TRBD2|TRBJ2-5|NA
TGTGCCAGCAGCTTTTGGGGACTAGCGGGGATACAAGAGACCCAGTACTTC
CASSFWGLAGIQETQYF
>TRBV25-1|NA|TRBJ1-6|NA
TGTGCCAGCAGTGAATCCGGGAAGGCCCTCCACTTT
CASSESGKALHF
>TRBV7-3|TRBD2|TRBJ2-7|NA
TGTGCCAGCAGCTTACTGGGTGCGGGAGGGGTCTCCGAGCAGTACTTC
CASSLLGAGGVSEQYF
>TRBV30|TRBD1|TRBJ1-4|once
TGTGCCTGGACCCCTATGGGACAGGGGGAAAAACTGTTTTTT
CAWTPMGQGEKLFF
>TRBV5-1|NA|TRBJ2-1|NA
TGCGCCAGCAGCTGGGGGACGGGGGAGGATGAGCAGTTCTTC
CASSWGTGEDEQFF
>TRBV7-8|NA|TRBJ2-3|NA
TGTGCCAGCAGCTTGGTGTGGCACCCTAGCACAGATACGCAGTATTTT
CASSLVWHPSTDTQYF
>TRBV29-1|TRBD2|TRBJ2-7|NA
TGCAGCGTCGCAAAAGGTAGCGGGGGAAGCTCCTACGAGCAGTACTTC
CSVAKGSGGSSYEQYF
>TRBV6-1|NA|TRBJ1-3|NA
TGTGCCAGCAGTGAAGTGGGAGTCTCTGGAAACACCATATATTTT
CASSEVGVSGNTIYF
>TRBV7-9|NA|TRBJ1-1|NA
TGTGCCAGCAGGCCAAGGGAGTGGGGGGTGGGCACTGAAGCTTTCTTT
CASRPREWGVGTEAFF
>TRBV7-6|NA|TRBJ2-3|once
TGTGCCAGCAGCCCCCGGGCCGAGGGAGATACGCAGTATTTT
CASSPRAEGDTQYF
>TRBV27|NA|TRBJ2-5|NA
TGTGCCAGCAGTTTATTTAAACAAGAGACCCAGTACTTC
CASSLFKQETQYF
>TRBV28|TRBD1|TRBJ1-5|NA
TGTGCCAGCAGCCCGGGACAGGGGAGTATAGGTCAGCCCCAGCATTTT
CASSPGQGSIGQPQHF
>TRBV5-4|NA|TRBJ2-2|NA
TGTGCCAGCAGCTTGGACGGGACAACCGGGGAGCTGTTTTTT
CASSLDGTTGELFF
>TRBV27|TRBD1|TRBJ1-1|NA
TGTGCCAGCAGTCCTGACAGGGTAAAGGGCACTGAAGCTTTCTTT
CASSPDRVKGTEAFF
>TRBV5-5|TRBD1|TRBJ1-1|NA
TGTGCCAGCAGCAAGGACAGGGTCATTGAAGCTTTCTTT
CASSKDRVIEAFF
>TRBV6-1|NA|TRBJ1-4|NA
TGTGCCAGCAGTGATTGGGGGGAAACTAATGAAAAACTGTTTTTT
CASSDWGETNEKLFF
>TRBV4-1|TRBD1|TRBJ2-7|NA
TGCGCCAGCAGCCAAGATGGATCCAGGGGGCGCGAGCAGTACTTC
CASSQDGSRGREQYF
>TRBV19|NA|TRBJ2-7|NA
TGTGCCAGTAGTATCTCGAGTGTAAGCTCCTACGAGCAGTACTTC
CASSISSVSSYEQYF
>TRBV4-2|TRBD1|TRBJ2-3|few
TGTGCCAGCAGCCAAGGGGGACAGGGGGAGGATACGCAGTATTTT
CASSQGGQGEDTQYF
>TRBV19|NA|TRBJ1-5|NA
TGTGCCAGTAGTGGCAGCAATCAGCCCCAGCATTTT
CASSGSNQPQHF
>TRBV11-2|NA|TRBJ2-7|once
TGTGCCAGCAGCTTAGGGAGGTTCTCCTACGAGCAGTACTTC
CASSLGRFSYEQYF
>TRBV7-3|NA|TRBJ1-2|NA
TGTGCCAGCAGCCGTGGTGGACAGACGAACTATGGCTACACCTTC
CASSRGGQTNYGYTF
>TRBV5-5|TRBD1|TRBJ1-1|NA
TGTGCCAGCAGCTTGGGGGACAGGGTGGTAGCTGAAGCTTTCTTT
CASSLGDRVVAEAFF
>TRBV28|TRBD2|TRBJ2-6|NA
TGTGCCAGCAGTTTGGGGGGAGGGCCATCTGGGGCCAACGTCCTGACTTTC
CASSLGGGPSGANVLTF
>TRBV5-1|NA|TRBJ2-6|NA
TGCGCCAGCAGCCAGGGGGGATCCGGGGCCAACGTCCTGACTTTC
CASSQGGSGANVLTF
>TRBV19|NA|TRBJ2-3|NA
TGTGCCAGTAGTATAGGTCGAGGGGATACGCAGTATTTT
CASSIGRGDTQYF
>TRBV5-4|NA|TRBJ2-3|once
TGTGCCAGCAGCTTGGGCGGGGAGATTCTTCACACAGATACGCAGTATTTT
CASSLGGEILHTDTQYF
>TRBV19|NA|TRBJ2-2|NA
TGTGCCAGTAGGAGACTAGCGAACACCGGGGAGCTGTTTTTT
CASRRLANTGELFF
>TRBV6-5|NA|TRBJ2-7|few
TGTGCCAGCAGGGACAGCTCCTACGAGCAGTACTTC
CASRDSSYEQYF
>TRBV19|NA|TRBJ1-5|few
TGTGCCAGTAGTATTGACAGGTATAGCAATCAGCCCCAGCATTTT
CASSIDRYSNQPQHF
>TRBV5-1|NA|TRBJ1-5|NA
TGCGCCAGCAGCTTGTCGAGCGGTAGCAATCAGCCCCAGCATTTT
CASSLSSGSNQPQHF
>TRBV19|TRBD1|TRBJ1-2|NA
TGTGCCAGTAACCCTGGGGGGACAGATGGCTACACCTTC
CASNPGGTDGYTF
>TRBV28|TRBD2|TRBJ2-1|NA
TGTGCCAGCAGTCTACTACCTAGCGGGAGTTTAAATGAGCAGTTCTTC
CASSLLPSGSLNEQFF
>TRBV7-9|TRBD2|TRBJ2-7|NA
TGTTCCAGCAGCGGCGGACTAGCGGATCTCTCCTACGAGCAGTACTTC
CSSSGGLADLSYEQYF
>TRBV6-1|NA|TRBJ1-3|NA
TGTGCCAGCAGTGAAAGGAGCTCTGGAAACACCATATATTTT
CASSERSSGNTIYF
>TRBV28|TRBD1|TRBJ2-6|NA
TGTGCCAGCAGCTCCGGGACAGCCGGGGCCAACGTCCTGACTTTC
CASSSGTAGANVLTF
>TRBV10-2|TRBD1|TRBJ2-7|once
TGCGCCAGCAGGGGGGACAGGTACGAGCAGTACTTC
CASRGDRYEQYF
>TRBV7-2|NA|TRBJ2-7|NA
TGTGCCAGCAGCTTAGCGGGGGCAGGGAGCACCTACGAGCAGTACTTC
CASSLAGAGSTYEQYF
>TRBV11-2|NA|TRBJ2-1|NA
TGTGCCAGCAGCTTAGCAGGAATCAATGAGCAGTTCTTC
CASSLAGINEQFF
>TRBV7-9|NA|TRBJ1-1|NA
TGTGCCAGCAGCCCGCAGGCGCAAGCTTTCTTT
CASSPQAQAFF
>TRBV4-3|NA|TRBJ1-2|NA
TGCGCCAGCAGCCAAGATTCGCGGGGCCAGGGCTATGGCTACACCTTC
CASSQDSRGQGYGYTF
>TRBV6-5|NA|TRBJ1-6|NA
TGTGCCAGCAAAGCGCGGGAAAGGGCACCCCTCCACTTT
CASKARERAPLHF
>TRBV19|NA|TRBJ1-1|NA
TGTGCCAGTAGACCTGACAGGTTGAACACTGAAGCTTTCTTT
CASRPDRLNTEAFF
>TRBV27|NA|TRBJ1-1|NA
TGTGCCAGCAGCACCCGCAGGGGGAACACTGAAGCTTTCTTT
CASSTRRGNTEAFF
>TRBV11-2|TRBD2|TRBJ2-3|NA
TGTGCCAGCAGCTTAGGAGCGGGGGGGCTAATAGATACGCAGTATTTT
CASSLGAGGLIDTQYF
>TRBV11-2|TRBD1|TRBJ2-7|NA
TGTGCCAGCAGCTTAGTCGTGGACAGGGGTGGCGAGCAGTACTTC
CASSLVVDRGGEQYF
>TRBV15|NA|TRBJ1-5|NA
TGTGCCACCAGCAGAGATTTAACGGAGTCCCAGCATTTT
CATSRDLTESQHF
>TRBV6-1|NA|TRBJ1-1|NA
TGTGCCAGCAGTGAAAGAGGCAGGGATCGAGCTTTCTTT
CASSERGRDRAFF